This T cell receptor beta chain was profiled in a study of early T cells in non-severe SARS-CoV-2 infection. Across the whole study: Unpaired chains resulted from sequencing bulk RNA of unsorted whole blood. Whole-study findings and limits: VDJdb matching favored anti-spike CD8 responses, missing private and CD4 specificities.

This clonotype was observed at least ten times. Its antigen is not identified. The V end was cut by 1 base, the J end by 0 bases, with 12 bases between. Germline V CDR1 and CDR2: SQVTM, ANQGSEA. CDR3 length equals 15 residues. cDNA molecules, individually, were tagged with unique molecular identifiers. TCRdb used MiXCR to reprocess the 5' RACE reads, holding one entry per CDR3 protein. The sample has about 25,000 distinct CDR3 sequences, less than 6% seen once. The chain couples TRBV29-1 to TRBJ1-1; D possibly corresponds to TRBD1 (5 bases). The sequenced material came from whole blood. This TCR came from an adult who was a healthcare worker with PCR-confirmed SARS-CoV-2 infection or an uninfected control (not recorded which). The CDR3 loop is CSVEGRGRLNTEAFF. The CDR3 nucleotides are TGCAGCGTTGAAGGGCGGGGGAGACTGAACACTGAAGCTTTCTTT.